These 5 T cell receptor beta chains share one sample of origin, sequenced in a study of response to subunit inactivated influenza vaccine. TCRdb re-called the RT-PCR reads through MiXCR, storing one row per CDR3 protein. The data contain about 650,000 distinct CDR3 sequences, 14% of them singletons. The material was PBMCs from blood, obtained approximately 15 days before vaccination. These receptor sequences come from a man aged 45 to 65 who received an inactivated influenza vaccine.

This clonotype was counted only a few times. The gene calls are TRBV18 and TRBJ2-5; no clear D. V was cut by 6 bases and J by 8 bases, with 16 bases left in between. This CDR3 has 13 amino acids. Germline values: CDR1 KGHSH, CDR2 LQKENI. Here the CDR3 DNA reads TGTGCCAGCTCCGCTGGACGAGGCCGAACCCAGTACTTC. It is translated as CASSAGRGRTQYF. Drawing the rest from reference TRBV18 and TRBJ2-5, the complete variable domain is NAGVMQNPRHLVRRRGQEARLRCSPMKGHSHVYWYRQLPEEGLKFMVYLQKENIIDESGMPKERFSAEFPKEGPSILRIQQVVRGDSAAYFCASSAGRGRTQYFGPGTRLLVL.

The chain links TRBV15 to TRBJ1-5; tentative D call: TRBD1 (5 bases). Germline CDR1 reads LNHNV; CDR2 reads YYDKDF (reference sequence). V lost 1 base, J lost 4 bases, and 14 bases lay in between. The CDR3 totals 16 residues. CDR3 sequence reads: CATSRVGGKSNQPQHF. For the CDR3, the DNA is TGTGCCACCAGCAGAGTTGGGGGAAAGAGTAATCAGCCCCAGCATTTT. The entire variable domain, with the rest obtained from reference TRBV15 and TRBJ1-5, is as follows: DAMVIQNPRYQVTQFGKPVTLSCSQTLNHNVMYWYQQKSSQAPKLLFHYYDKDFNNEADTPDNFQSRRPNTSFCFLDIRSPGLGDTAMYLCATSRVGGKSNQPQHFGDGTRLSIL.

Many counts were recorded for this clonotype. The rearrangement uses TRBV12-3 or TRBV12-4 and TRBJ1-6; 7 bases fit TRBD1. The V and J ends lost 6 bases and 11 bases, in that order; junction bases with no gene match: 10. The CDR3 runs to 14 residues. The CDR3 here is CASSPGQLVAPLHF. The CDR3 coding sequence is TGTGCCAGCAGCCCGGGACAGCTCGTTGCACCCCTCCACTTT.

This clonotype has just a few counts. The rearrangement uses TRBV29-1 and TRBJ2-3; the D gene could be TRBD1 or TRBD2 (5 bases each). The CDR3 sequence is 13 residues long. Germline assignment: CDR1 SQVTM and CDR2 ANQGSEA. Trimming left V 3 bases short and J 1 base short, with 8 bases between. CDR3 loop: CSVEKGRTDTQYF. The CDR3 region has the DNA TGCAGCGTTGAGAAGGGACGCACAGATACGCAGTATTTT.

This clonotype was picked up a small number of times. V is TRBV27 and J is TRBJ2-7; 7 bases map to TRBD2. The V segment lost 5 bases and the J segment 6 bases; nucleotides outside the gene matches: 7. The V gene's germline CDR1 is MNHEY and CDR2 SMNVEV (reference sequence). This CDR3 contains 13 residues. For the CDR3, the DNA is TGTGCCAGCAGTAACCTCGGGGGGTTCGAGCAGTACTTC. This gives the protein CASSNLGGFEQYF.